This is a list of T cell receptor beta chains from one sample in a study of T-cell memory formation after mild COVID-19. TCRdb re-analysed the 5' RACE reads in MiXCR, keeping a single row per CDR3 protein. Of 210,000 or so distinct CDR3 sequences listed, about 11% are singletons. The sample was PBMCs or a T cell subset sorted from them (not recorded which). The receptors here all came from a man younger than 35 who had mild COVID-19 (a few samples of this study predate the infection). Cell type and time point are not known. The CDR3 runs from the conserved cysteine through the conserved F or W. D genes are given only for firm matches. Clone size is shown for a subset of rows, as once, few, many or a class of expanded clone.

J gene	D gene	V gene	clone size	CDR3 protein	CDR3 DNA
TRBJ1-1	NA	TRBV18	few	CASSPNSQPLAFF	TGTGCCAGCTCACCAAATTCGCAGCCTCTAGCTTTCTTT
TRBJ1-2	TRBD1	TRBV10-3	many	CAISSGQAASGYTF	TGTGCCATCAGCTCCGGACAGGCGGCTAGTGGCTACACCTTC
TRBJ2-5	TRBD2	TRBV7-2	many	CASSLIAGGETQYF	TGTGCCAGCAGCTTAATAGCGGGGGGAGAGACCCAGTACTTC
TRBJ2-2	NA	TRBV7-3	NA	CASSSPLGQLFF	TGTGCCAGCAGCAGCCCTCTCGGGCAGCTGTTTTTT
TRBJ2-1	NA	TRBV7-2	few	CASPAPGMVEQFF	TGTGCCTCTCCCGCTCCCGGGATGGTGGAGCAGTTCTTC
TRBJ1-2	TRBD1	TRBV20-1	NA	CSATPTGFYGYTF	TGCAGTGCTACTCCGACAGGGTTCTATGGCTACACCTTC
TRBJ1-4	NA	TRBV4-1	NA	CASSQVWAGEGTNEKLFF	TGCGCCAGCAGCCAAGTTTGGGCAGGTGAAGGAACTAATGAAAAACTGTTTTTT
TRBJ2-3	NA	TRBV7-9	many	CASSFGVPGYTDTQYF	TGTGCCAGCAGCTTCGGAGTTCCAGGCTACACAGATACGCAGTATTTT
TRBJ2-2	NA	TRBV3-1	NA	CASSLARELFF	TGTGCCAGCAGCCTGGCCCGGGAGCTGTTTTTT
TRBJ1-6	TRBD1	TRBV4-1	many	CASSQEGGTGVRGVNSPLHF	TGCGCCAGCAGCCAAGAGGGCGGGACAGGGGTCCGCGGTGTAAATTCACCCCTCCACTTT
TRBJ2-3	NA	TRBV19	few	CASSGRDKGRTDTQYF	TGTGCCAGTAGTGGACGGGACAAGGGGAGGACAGATACGCAGTATTTT
TRBJ1-1	NA	TRBV6-5	many	CASGRVGMNTEAFF	TGTGCCAGCGGGAGGGTAGGGATGAACACTGAAGCTTTCTTT
TRBJ2-6	NA	TRBV7-2	NA	CASSFHTGANVLTF	TGTGCCAGCAGCTTCCACACTGGGGCCAACGTCCTGACTTTC
TRBJ2-5	NA	TRBV28	NA	CASSLPGAPKETQYF	TGTGCCAGCAGTTTACCCGGAGCACCGAAGGAGACCCAGTACTTC
TRBJ2-2	NA	TRBV30	NA	CAWSLGGTNTGELFF	TGTGCCTGGAGCCTGGGAGGTACGAACACCGGGGAGCTGTTTTTT